This entry lists 5 T cell receptor beta chains sequenced from one sample in a study of shared T cell receptors in the human thymus. Clones were sequenced by immunoSEQ multiplex PCR, and TCRdb holds only the in-frame ones, with some missing. The table lists roughly 710,000 clones, 80% to 90% of them singletons. These sequences were also reported in another study, on human thymus T cells.

Sequenced: thymocytes. The receptors were gathered from a girl under three years old with a congenital heart defect.

Regarding this clone: One junction end disagrees with the germline gene, perhaps due to a read error. In DNA, the CDR3 is TGTGCCAGCAGCTTTTTAGACTTAGATCCGCAGTATTTT. It specifies CASSFLDLDPQYF. V usage is TRBV5-4 and J usage is TRBJ2-3; D is ambiguous. Per germline, CDR1 SGHNT and CDR2 YYREEE (reference sequence). The CDR3 extends over 13 amino acids.

V usage is TRBV27 and J usage is TRBJ1-5, with TRBD1 as a possible D gene (6 bases). The V gene's germline CDR1 is MNHEY and CDR2 SMNVEV (reference sequence). Deletions cut 6 bases from V and 7 bases from J, with 13 bases between. This CDR3 comprises 13 residues. CDR3 amino acids: CASRWGQGQPQHF. CDR3 DNA: TGTGCCAGCAGGTGGGGGCAGGGACAGCCCCAGCATTTT.

The chain employs TRBV10-2 and TRBJ1-1; weak D call: TRBD1 (6 bases). The CDR3 spans 13 residues. The V gene lost 5 bases and the J gene lost 5 bases, with 12 bases spanning the gap. From germline, CDR1 is WSHSY and CDR2 SAAADI. The CDR3 DNA reads TGCGCCAGCAGTCGAGGGGGTGGGACTGAAGCTTTCTTT. Translation: CASSRGGGTEAFF.

The J gene is TRBJ1-2, the V gene TRBV5-4; D ambiguous. The CDR3 contains 13 residues. Germline lookup yields CDR1 SGHNT and CDR2 YYREEE (reference sequence). Trimming removed 5 bases at V and 1 base at J, with 9 bases between. CDR3 bases: TGTGCCAGCAGTCCGGACTATAACTATGGCTACACCTTC. Amino acid sequence: CASSPDYNYGYTF.

The V gene is TRBV5-1, the J gene TRBJ2-1; 13 nucleotides agree with TRBD2. Per germline, CDR1 SGHRS and CDR2 YFSETQ. The CDR3 totals 18 residues. The V and J ends lost 0 bases and 9 bases, in that order; junction bases with no gene match: 12. The CDR3 region is CASSLVPQTSGGACEQFF. In DNA form, the CDR3 reads TGCGCCAGCAGCTTGGTGCCGCAAACTAGCGGGGGGGCTTGTGAGCAGTTCTTC.